This TCR beta chain is from a study of OX40 agonist ivuxolimab in advanced cancers. Study-level background: Enrollees could have had prior anti-PD-1, anti-PD-L1 or anti-CTLA-4 therapy, which around 40% had received.

Study conclusions and caveats: Dosing at 0.1 to 3.0 mg/kg was accompanied by clonal expansion of CD4+ and CD8+ blood T cells by week 6. On average, CD8+ T cells had more expanded clones than CD4+.

The ends were cut back, 4 bases at V and 3 bases at J, with 15 bases in the middle. This CDR3 is built from 15 residues. Germline CDR1 and CDR2: SGDLS and YYNGEE. Comment on this clone: What it recognizes is unknown.

Sequencing was performed with immunoSEQ multiplex PCR; in TCRdb, only in-frame clones are kept and a portion is missing. Among approximately 39,000 clones, around 89% were seen once, and the ten largest hold less than 55%. The TCR sequence derives from an adult with an advanced solid tumor such as melanoma, head and neck, liver or kidney cancer. V usage is TRBV9 and J usage is TRBJ2-3; maybe TRBD1 (5 bases). The specimen was CD4+ or CD8+ T cells sorted from blood, collected in a trial of the OX40 agonist ivuxolimab. The CDR3 DNA is TGTGCCAGCAGCTCCGCATCTAGGGGAACAGATACGCAGTATTTT. This translates into CASSSASRGTDTQYF. The complete variable domain, with remaining parts taken from reference TRBV9 and TRBJ2-3, reads DSGVTQTPKHLITATGQRVTLRCSPRSGDLSVYWYQQSLDQGLQFLIQYYNGEERAKGNILERFSAQQFPDLHSELNLSSLELGDSALYFCASSSASRGTDTQYFGPGTRLTVL.